The clone carrying this TCR beta chain was counted a single time. The data originate from a study of radiotherapy plus CTLA-4 blockade in lung cancer. Clones were sequenced by immunoSEQ multiplex PCR, and TCRdb holds only the in-frame ones, with some missing. The table shows about 99,000 clones, with about 91% occurring only once. Trimming cost V 1 base and J 4 bases; bases outside gene matches: 2. The CDR3 runs 16 residues. Germline V lookup: CDR1 SGHTA, CDR2 FQGNSA. The chain combines TRBV7-2 with TRBJ2-2; 11 positions agree with TRBD2. This clonotype was obtained from a human donor with non-small cell lung cancer that progressed on radiotherapy plus ipilimumab. The material was peripheral blood, obtained from a patient treated with radiotherapy plus ipilimumab. In DNA form, the CDR3 reads TGTGCCAGCAGCTTAGAGCTAGCGGGAGGCACCGGGGAGCTGTTTTTT. This codes for CASSLELAGGTGELFF.